In this sample, the clone carrying this T cell receptor beta chain turned up once. Its target is not known. This entry comes from a study of shared clonotypes between healthy human individuals. Looked up from germline, CDR1 is SGHRS and CDR2 is YFSETQ. V lost 0 bases and J lost 2; bases outside the gene matches: 3. This CDR3 spans 17 amino acids. TCRdb's copy holds only in-frame clones and misses some; the assay was immunoSEQ multiplex PCR. The sample lists about 1.5 million clones; 95% to 99% were seen once. Study-level results: In several donors, around 5.5% of naive CD4 clonotypes appeared in common.

V usage is TRBV5-1 and J usage is TRBJ2-1, with 12 positions matching TRBD2. This TCR was sampled from a man younger than 40 in good health. Sample: naive CD4+ T cells sorted from blood. Subset reported: CD45RA+ positively selected. The CDR3: CASSLVASGGAYNEQFF. The CDR3 DNA is TGCGCCAGCAGCTTGGTGGCTAGCGGGGGGGCCTACAATGAGCAGTTCTTC.